A selection of T cell receptor beta chains follows, all from one sample in a study of blood T cell repertoires in COVID-19. The protocol was immunoSEQ multiplex PCR, while the TCRdb copy is restricted to in-frame clones and leaves out a portion. Of tens of thousands of clones detected, about 89% appear once; the ten largest clones hold around 1.2%. The sample was PBMCs or T cells enriched from blood (not recorded which). The receptors here all came from a woman between 50 and 59 years old with acute COVID-19. Each CDR3 is given with its conserved first and last residue. A D gene is named only where the DNA matches it firmly. The size field is filled for only some rows; it gives once, few, many or a size class.

v_call	clone_size	cdr3_length	j_call	d_call	cdr3_aa	cdr3_nt
TRBV3-1/TRBV3-2	NA	16	TRBJ2-2	TRBD2	CASSQDGGSHTGELFF	TGTGCCAGCAGCCAAGATGGCGGGAGCCACACCGGGGAGCTGTTTTTT
TRBV2	once	13	TRBJ1-1	TRBD1	CASTLGTAAEAFF	TGTGCCAGCACCCTAGGGACAGCCGCTGAAGCTTTCTTT
TRBV7-2	NA	17	TRBJ1-2	NA	CASSLEVRTGINHGYTF	TGTGCCAGCAGCTTAGAGGTCCGAACAGGGATTAACCATGGCTACACCTTC
TRBV7-2	NA	16	TRBJ2-2	TRBD2	CASSPQTSGYTGELFF	TGTGCCAGCAGCCCCCAGACTAGCGGATACACCGGGGAGCTGTTTTTT
TRBV27	NA	13	TRBJ1-2	NA	CASSLEGNYGYTF	TGTGCCAGCAGCTTGGAGGGCAACTATGGCTACACCTTC
TRBV25-1	NA	12	TRBJ1-2	TRBD1	CASSRTGYGYTF	TGTGCCAGCAGCCGGACAGGGTATGGCTACACCTTC
TRBV27	NA	13	TRBJ2-3	NA	CASSLVETDTQYF	TGTGCCAGCAGTTTAGTGGAGACAGATACGCAGTATTTT
TRBV6-2/TRBV6-3	NA	15	TRBJ2-7	TRBD1	CASSGTGGAWDEQYF	TGTGCCAGCAGCGGCACAGGGGGCGCATGGGACGAGCAGTACTTC
TRBV2	NA	14	TRBJ1-1	NA	CASRPVLDYTEAFF	TGTGCCAGCCGCCCAGTTCTTGATTACACTGAAGCTTTCTTT
TRBV19	NA	14	TRBJ1-4	NA	CASLGAPGNEKLFF	TGTGCCAGCTTGGGGGCGCCTGGTAATGAAAAACTGTTTTTT
TRBV18	NA	18	TRBJ2-3	TRBD2	CASSPPPASGFSTDTQYF	TGTGCCAGCTCACCACCTCCCGCTAGCGGTTTTAGCACAGATACGCAGTATTTT
TRBV30	NA	13	TRBJ2-5	TRBD1	CAWGDRVKETQYF	TGTGCCTGGGGGGACAGGGTTAAAGAGACCCAGTACTTC
TRBV11-1	NA	11	TRBJ2-1	NA	CASSLNNEQFF	TGTGCCAGCAGCCTAAACAATGAGCAGTTCTTC
TRBV19	NA	15	TRBJ1-1	TRBD1	CASSPNTGGGTEAFF	TGTGCCAGTAGTCCTAATACAGGGGGCGGCACTGAAGCTTTCTTT
TRBV7-2	NA	15	TRBJ2-7	TRBD2	CASSLRTSGTYEQYF	TGTGCCAGCAGCTTAAGGACTAGCGGGACCTACGAGCAGTACTTC
TRBV3-1/TRBV3-2	NA	16	TRBJ1-4	NA	CASSQEEGATNEKLFF	TGTGCCAGCAGCCAAGAAGAGGGGGCAACTAATGAAAAACTGTTTTTT
TRBV27	NA	15	TRBJ2-1	TRBD2	CASSSELAGYNEQFF	TGTGCCAGCAGTTCCGAACTAGCGGGATACAATGAGCAGTTCTTC
TRBV3-1/TRBV3-2	NA	14	TRBJ2-3	TRBD2	CASSPTSDTDTQYF	TGTGCCAGCAGCCCGACTAGCGACACAGATACGCAGTATTTT
TRBV25-1	few	15	TRBJ1-2	NA	CASSTGSSANYGYTF	TGTGCCAGCAGTACAGGGAGCTCAGCTAACTATGGCTACACCTTC
TRBV21-1	NA	17	TRBJ1-5	NA	CASNPGQAHPSNQPQHF	TGTGCCAGCAACCCTGGGCAGGCCCACCCGAGCAATCAGCCCCAGCATTTT
TRBV19	NA	15	TRBJ2-3	TRBD1	CASSSGQVSTDTQYF	TGTGCCAGTAGTTCAGGACAGGTTAGCACAGATACGCAGTATTTT
TRBV5-1	NA	14	TRBJ1-1	TRBD1	CASSPGQGGTEAFF	TGCGCCAGCAGCCCGGGACAGGGTGGCACTGAAGCTTTCTTT
TRBV20-1	NA	11	TRBJ2-7	NA	CSAKLNYEQYF	TGCAGTGCTAAACTTAACTACGAGCAGTACTTC
TRBV27	NA	16	TRBJ2-1	TRBD2	CASSLSSGRFAAEQFF	TGTGCCAGCAGTTTATCTAGCGGGAGGTTTGCGGCTGAGCAGTTCTTC
TRBV7-3	NA	15	TRBJ2-1	TRBD2	CASSPGLAGNNEQFF	TGTGCCAGCAGCCCGGGACTAGCGGGAAACAATGAGCAGTTCTTC
TRBV3-1/TRBV3-2	NA	14	TRBJ1-5	NA	CASSQGIRNQPQHF	TGTGCCAGCAGCCAAGGGATCAGGAATCAGCCCCAGCATTTT
TRBV30	NA	13	TRBJ1-1	TRBD1	CACPRDSGTEAFF	TGTGCCTGCCCTCGGGACAGTGGCACTGAAGCTTTCTTT
TRBV5-1	NA	13	TRBJ2-7	NA	CASSLVVAVEQYF	TGCGCCAGCAGCTTGGTGGTAGCGGTCGAGCAGTACTTC
TRBV30	once	16	TRBJ2-3	NA	CAWSPLGVVSGDTQYF	TGTGCCTGGAGTCCCCTAGGCGTCGTATCTGGGGATACGCAGTATTTT
TRBV30	once	13	TRBJ1-1	NA	CAWSVQGNTEAFF	TGTGCCTGGAGTGTACAGGGGAACACTGAAGCTTTCTTT
TRBV21-1	NA	16	TRBJ1-2	NA	CASSNVCQGEQNGYTF	TGTGCCAGCAGCAACGTCTGCCAGGGTGAGCAAAATGGCTACACCTTC
TRBV10-3	NA	15	TRBJ2-7	NA	CAITADSLPSYEQYF	TGTGCCATCACCGCCGACAGTCTACCCTCCTACGAGCAGTACTTC
TRBV7-8	few	15	TRBJ1-1	TRBD1	CASSLGQGLLSEAFF	TGTGCCAGCAGCTTAGGACAGGGCCTACTATCTGAAGCTTTCTTT
TRBV27	NA	13	TRBJ2-7	TRBD1	CASSNRGAYEQYF	TGTGCCAGCAGTAACAGGGGTGCCTACGAGCAGTACTTC
TRBV6-1	NA	15	TRBJ1-4	NA	CASSEQMYSNEKLFF	TGTGCCAGCAGTGAACAAATGTACTCTAATGAAAAACTGTTTTTT
TRBV15	NA	13	TRBJ1-2	NA	CATSHGRGGGYTF	TGTGCCACCAGCCACGGGCGGGGTGGGGGCTACACCTTC
TRBV12-3/TRBV12-4	NA	13	TRBJ2-5	NA	CASSLGDWETQYF	TGTGCCAGCAGCCTCGGGGATTGGGAGACCCAGTACTTC
TRBV5-1	NA	14	TRBJ2-7	TRBD2	CASSRSGRGDEQYF	TGCGCCAGCAGCCGAAGCGGGAGAGGGGACGAGCAGTACTTC
TRBV24-1	NA	14	TRBJ2-7	TRBD1	CATSDPDRAYEQYF	TGTGCCACCAGTGATCCGGACAGGGCCTACGAGCAGTACTTC